These 13 T cell receptor beta chains share one sample of origin, sequenced in a study of blood T cell repertoires in COVID-19 (dated by TCRdb to the early 2020s). The receptor library was made with the immunoSEQ multiplex PCR assay. In TCRdb, the immuneACCESS table is reduced to in-frame sequences with V and J assigned. These tables do not hold every clone; where another copy was compared, an unresolved V gene accounts for under half, and the others remain unexplained. Present in this sample are about 100,000 clones, about 90% of which were seen just once. The leading ten clones occupy about 18% of the sample. The sample comprised peripheral blood. The receptors were gathered from a man aged 50 to 60 with acute or convalescent COVID-19.

The chain links TRBV11-2 to TRBJ1-1; 8 bases agree with TRBD1. V shed 4 bases, J shed 0 bases, and the junction held 13 bases outside the gene matches. In germline, CDR1 is SGHAT, CDR2 FQNNGV. The CDR3 spans 18 residues. DNA of the CDR3: TGTGCCAGCAGCTCATACCGTGGGCAGGGGGCGTTGAACACTGAAGCTTTCTTT. This encodes CASSSYRGQGALNTEAFF.

This clone was recorded once. V is TRBV27 and J is TRBJ1-2; 7 bases agree with TRBD1. Germline V gives CDR1 MNHEY, CDR2 SMNVEV (reference sequence). The trim removed 3 bases at V and 8 bases at J, leaving 9 bases unmatched. This CDR3 region has 14 residues. The CDR3 protein is CASSFQGVGVGYTF. CDR3 nucleotide sequence: TGTGCCAGCAGTTTTCAGGGGGTGGGCGTGGGCTACACCTTC.

V is TRBV2 and J is TRBJ2-2, with 10 bases fitting TRBD2. CDR1 and CDR2 (germline): SNHLY, FYNNEI. The CDR3 consists of 20 residues. The V and J ends lost 6 bases and 0 bases, in that order; junction bases with no gene match: 16. CDR3 in DNA: TGTGCCAGCAGCCGCCTCGAGACTAGCGGGCGCTACTCGAACACCGGGGAGCTGTTTTTT. This sequence encodes CASSRLETSGRYSNTGELFF.

This clone was counted once. The rearrangement uses TRBV28 and TRBJ1-2; TRBD1 might be the D (6 bases). Deletions cut 3 bases from V and 8 bases from J, with 7 bases between. The CDR3 is 11 amino acids. Germline loops: CDR1 MDHEN, CDR2 SYDVKM. For the CDR3, the DNA is TGTGCCAGCAGTTTGGACAGAGGCTACACCTTC. Translating it yields CASSLDRGYTF.

This clone appeared a few times. The V and J genes are TRBV27 and TRBJ1-1; D gene uncertain. V lost 3 bases and J lost 2, with 10 bases in between. CDR1 is MNHEY and CDR2 is SMNVEV in the germline V gene (reference sequence). The CDR3 is made up of 14 amino acids. The CDR3 sequence: CASSFSAGNTEAFF. The CDR3 bases are TGTGCCAGCAGTTTTTCGGCAGGCAACACTGAAGCTTTCTTT.

This chain joins TRBV5-1 and TRBJ1-2, with 12 nucleotides matching TRBD1. Germline trimming cut 4 bases from V and 1 base from J; bases unmatched to any gene: 5. The CDR3 spans 16 residues. The germline V gene has CDR1 SGHRS and CDR2 YFSETQ. In DNA form, the CDR3 reads TGCGCCAGCAGCCGGGGACAGGGGGCGGGTAACTATGGCTACACCTTC. This sequence encodes CASSRGQGAGNYGYTF.

The gene calls are TRBV2 and TRBJ1-3; D unclear. Germline lookup yields CDR1 SNHLY and CDR2 FYNNEI. The V end lost 2 bases, the J end lost 0 bases, and 5 bases lay between the germline ends. The CDR3 is 14 amino acids. CDR3 sequence: CASSETPSGNTIYF. The CDR3 DNA sequence: TGTGCCAGCAGTGAAACTCCCTCTGGAAACACCATATATTTT.

V is TRBV7-2 and J is TRBJ2-5; D ambiguous. The CDR3 is 15 amino acids. Trimming stripped 1 base from V and 7 bases from J, with 16 bases between. Germline values: CDR1 SGHTA, CDR2 FQGNSA. CDR3 protein: CASSLGLVELGTQYF. For the CDR3, the DNA is TGTGCCAGCAGCTTAGGGCTAGTCGAACTGGGGACCCAGTACTTC.

V is TRBV6-5 and J is TRBJ1-1; 7 nucleotides match TRBD1. The ends lost 6 bases at V and 1 base at J; junction bases unmatched: 5. Germline loops: CDR1 MNHEY, CDR2 SVGAGI. CDR3 size: 14 residues. DNA for the CDR3: TGTGCCAGCAGACGGACAGGCCAGAACACTGAAGCTTTCTTT. It specifies CASRRTGQNTEAFF.

The sample holds one count of this clone. The chain employs TRBV11-3 and TRBJ2-7, with a possible D match to TRBD2 (6 bases). V lost 5 bases and J 0 bases, leaving 20 bases between the germline ends. The CDR3 spans 17 residues. Germline V gene lookup returns CDR1 SGHNT and CDR2 YENEEA. CDR3 DNA: TGTGCCAGCAGCCTAACGCCCCTAGCGAAATCCTCCTACGAGCAGTACTTC. This gives the protein CASSLTPLAKSSYEQYF. Full variable domain (missing parts from reference TRBV11-3 and TRBJ2-7): EAGVVQSPRYKIIEKKQPVAFWCNPISGHNTLYWYLQNLGQGPELLIRYENEEAVDDSQLPKDRFSAERLKGVDSTLKIQPAELGDSAVYLCASSLTPLAKSSYEQYFGPGTRLTVT.

The chain has TRBV6-4 and TRBJ1-5; maybe TRBD1 (5 bases). This CDR3 is 14 amino acids long. Germline V gene sequence: CDR1 MRHNA, CDR2 SNTAGT. The germline V and J ends were trimmed by 2 bases and 6 bases, with 11 bases remaining between them. The CDR3 sequence: CASSDGAGSQPQHF. CDR3 coding DNA: TGTGCCAGCAGTGACGGGGCAGGGTCTCAGCCCCAGCATTTT.

The rearrangement joins TRBV9 to TRBJ1-6; 7 bases match TRBD1. The CDR3 spans 11 residues. The germline gives CDR1 SGDLS, CDR2 YYNGEE. The junction had 7 bases not matched to a gene; V was cut back by 4 bases and J by 18 bases. DNA for the CDR3: TGTGCCAGCAGCCAGGGGGGACACCGCCACTTT. This sequence encodes CASSQGGHRHF.

The chain has TRBV15 and TRBJ2-7, with a weak D call TRBD1 (6 bases). V was shortened by 8 bases and J by 7 bases, with 21 bases between the two germline ends. CDR1 and CDR2 (germline): LNHNV, YYDKDF (reference sequence). This CDR3 is 14 amino acids long. CDR3 nucleotide sequence: TGTGCCACCCGACAGGACAATTTACTGAGAGAGCAGTACTTC. It yields the protein CATRQDNLLREQYF.